These T cell receptor beta chains were read from a single sample in a study of T cell responses to AZD1222 COVID-19 vaccine. Profiled with immunoSEQ multiplex PCR; TCRdb holds only in-frame clones, not every one. The profile shows more than 150,000 clones, about nine tenths of them singletons. The sequences come from peripheral blood, collected 28 days after the second AZD1222 dose. The source of these receptors is an adult who received the AZD1222 COVID-19 vaccine. CDR3s include the opening cysteine and the closing phenylalanine or tryptophan. D genes are given only for firm matches. The size of a clone is reported for some rows only, either as once, few or many, or as a class for expanded clones.

J gene,D gene,clone size,V gene,CDR3 DNA,CDR3 protein
TRBJ1-5,.,.,TRBV6-5,TGTGCCAGCGGGGGAAGAGAAAATCAGCCCCAGCATTTT,CASGGRENQPQHF
TRBJ2-1,TRBD2,.,TRBV3-1/TRBV3-2,TGTGCCAGCAGCCCTAGCGGGGGGACCAATGAGCAGTTCTTC,CASSPSGGTNEQFF
TRBJ1-1,.,.,TRBV5-1,TGCGCCAGCAGGTTGCCGGGGCCGAGGGGGGATAACACTGAAGCTTTCTTT,CASRLPGPRGDNTEAFF
TRBJ1-5,.,.,TRBV6-2/TRBV6-3,TGTGCCAGCAGTTACGGAGGACGGAATAGCAATCAGCCCCAGCATTTT,CASSYGGRNSNQPQHF
TRBJ1-4,.,.,TRBV6-6,TGTGCCGCCCGACGGGGAGGAAGGAATGAAAAACTGTTTTTT,CAARRGGRNEKLFF
TRBJ1-1,.,.,TRBV7-9,TGTGCCAGCAGCTTAGATACCAGCGGTGAAGCTTTCTTT,CASSLDTSGEAFF
TRBJ1-6,TRBD1,.,TRBV7-2,TGTGCCAGCAGCTCGGCCCCCGGGACAGGGTCTTCACCCCTCCACTTT,CASSSAPGTGSSPLHF
TRBJ1-1,.,.,TRBV6-5,TGTGCCAGCGTTTGGGGCAGGAACACTGAAGCTTTCTTT,CASVWGRNTEAFF
TRBJ1-5,.,.,TRBV21-1,TGTGCCAGCAGCAAAGGGGAAAGACATAGCAATCAGCCCCAGCATTTT,CASSKGERHSNQPQHF
TRBJ1-5,TRBD1,few,TRBV2,TGTGCCAGCAGCCTCACCCAGGGGGTGGGCCAGCCCCAGCATTTT,CASSLTQGVGQPQHF
TRBJ2-5,TRBD1,.,TRBV5-1,TGCGCCAGCAGCTTCACAGGGGGCTCGGAGACCCAGTACTTC,CASSFTGGSETQYF
TRBJ2-7,TRBD1,.,TRBV29-1,TGCAGCGTTGAGACCGGGACAGGATCCTACGAGCAGTACTTC,CSVETGTGSYEQYF
TRBJ1-1,TRBD1,.,TRBV19,TGTGCCAGTAGTGCCTGGACAGGTGGGAACACTGAAGCTTTCTTT,CASSAWTGGNTEAFF
TRBJ1-2,TRBD1,.,TRBV7-8,TGTGCCAGCAGCTTATTCCAGGGACAGAAGACATATGGCTACACCTTC,CASSLFQGQKTYGYTF
TRBJ1-5,.,.,TRBV6-1,TGTGCCAGCAGTGAAGGATACAGGGATAGCAATCAGCCCCAGCATTTT,CASSEGYRDSNQPQHF
TRBJ2-1,.,.,TRBV2,TGTGCCAGCAGGATCCTAGCAACGGGCTACAATGAGCAGTTCTTC,CASRILATGYNEQFF
TRBJ1-3,.,.,TRBV27,TGTGCCAGCAGTCCGGGACGTAGAAACACCATATATTTT,CASSPGRRNTIYF
TRBJ2-7,.,.,TRBV19,TGTGCCAGTAGTGGACATAACGAGCAGTACTTC,CASSGHNEQYF
TRBJ2-7,.,.,TRBV27,TGTGCCAGCAGACAGGGAGATTCCTACGAGCAGTACTTC,CASRQGDSYEQYF
TRBJ1-5,.,.,TRBV3-1/TRBV3-2,TGTGCCAGCAGCCAAGGTCCCCTCGGGACCGAGCCCCAGCATTTT,CASSQGPLGTEPQHF
TRBJ2-1,.,.,TRBV30,TGTGCCTCCACATCCACCCAGAGCTCCTACAATGAGCAGTTCTTC,CASTSTQSSYNEQFF
TRBJ2-2,TRBD2,.,TRBV28,TGTGCCAGCACCTGGGTAGCGGGAGGAGGCACCGGGGAGCTGTTTTTT,CASTWVAGGGTGELFF
TRBJ1-6,.,.,TRBV11-2,TGTGCCAGCAGCTTAGGGCCCACCAATTCACCCCTCCACTTT,CASSLGPTNSPLHF
TRBJ1-6,.,.,TRBV14,TGTGCCAGCAGCCAAGGAGGAGGGGTTAATTCACCCCTCCACTTT,CASSQGGGVNSPLHF
TRBJ2-5,TRBD1,.,TRBV6-5,TGTGCCAGCGGACAGGGGGAGACCCAGTACTTC,CASGQGETQYF
TRBJ1-1,.,.,TRBV4-1,TGCGCCAGCAGCCAAGATGGTTGGCGGGGGACTGAAGCTTTCTTT,CASSQDGWRGTEAFF
TRBJ2-1,TRBD2,.,TRBV6-5,TGTGCCAGCAGTTCTAGCGGGGGGGCCTACAATGAGCAGTTCTTC,CASSSSGGAYNEQFF
TRBJ2-5,.,once,TRBV3-1/TRBV3-2,TGTGCCAGCAGCCAAGCAGCGGAGACCCAGTACTTC,CASSQAAETQYF